Here is one T cell receptor beta chain with its context. Under the authors' procedure: Scientists estimated how many nucleated cells there were by amplifying reference gene primers. Using immunoSEQ multiplex PCR, the repertoire was profiled, and TCRdb retains in-frame clones only, with some absent. From that table come the V and J calls and clone size; the DNA was used to work out D and trimming. The sample records 200,000 to 300,000 clones, around 86% being singletons. The data stem from a study of blood T cell repertoires in COVID-19. Turning to the study itself: T cells, B-cell-depleted T cells, or PBMCs provided the cDNA or gDNA that served as material.

The age range of participants was about 18 to 100 years, with residence in about 25 US areas. The sequencing input was PBMCs or T cells enriched from blood (not recorded which). This sequence originates from a man between 35 and 55 years old who had recovered from COVID-19.

CDR3 sequence reads: CASSPESRLTDTQYF. The CDR3 DNA reads as TGTGCCAGCAGCCCGGAGTCAAGGCTGACAGATACGCAGTATTTT. This chain joins TRBV5-4 and TRBJ2-3; D gene ambiguous. This CDR3 has 15 residues. CDR1 SGHNT and CDR2 YYREEE come from the germline V gene (reference sequence). V was shortened by 4 bases and J by 3 bases, with 15 bases between the two germline ends.